The rows below give T cell receptor beta chains drawn from one sample of a study of memory CD4+ T cells and cytomegalovirus serostatus. The method was immunoSEQ multiplex PCR; TCRdb's version includes in-frame clones alone and lacks a portion of them. The sample has 61,000 or so clones; roughly 75% are singletons. The specimen was memory CD4+ T cells from blood. The receptors stem from an adult in good health and CMV-seronegative. Some clones in this sample may be carry-over from other donors' samples. CDR3s include the opening cysteine and the closing phenylalanine or tryptophan. The order of the fields is CDR3 DNA, CDR3 protein, D gene, J gene, clone size, V gene. A D gene is named only where the DNA matches it firmly. Rows give clone size only sometimes, using once, few, many, or a class for an expanded clone.

TGCAGCGTTCTAGCGGGGGGCCTCACAGATACGCAGTATTTT CSVLAGGLTDTQYF TRBD2 TRBJ2-3 . TRBV29-1
TGTGCCAGCAGTTTAAACAGGGGTGGGTACGAGCAGTACTTC CASSLNRGGYEQYF TRBD1 TRBJ2-7 . TRBV28
TGTGCCAGCAGCTTGGGGGCGGGCTCCTACAATGAGCAGTTCTTC CASSLGAGSYNEQFF . TRBJ2-1 . TRBV7-2
TGTGCCAGCAGCCGGGACCGCCCCCACGAGCAGTACTTC CASSRDRPHEQYF . TRBJ2-7 . TRBV11-2
TGCAGCGTGTTGACTAGAGGGGAGACCCAGTACTTC CSVLTRGETQYF . TRBJ2-5 . TRBV29-1
TGTGCCAGCAACGGACAGCTGGAACAGCCCCAGCATTTT CASNGQLEQPQHF . TRBJ1-5 . TRBV2
TGTGCCAGCAGTAACAGGGGAGAGAATCAGCCCCAGCATTTT CASSNRGENQPQHF TRBD1 TRBJ1-5 . TRBV2
TGTGCCAGCAGCGGTGGGACAGGGGGAAGGTCACCCCTCCACTTT CASSGGTGGRSPLHF TRBD1 TRBJ1-6 . TRBV7-2
TGTGCCAGCAGCTTGTTTGTCCGGCTAGAGAACACCGGGGAGCTGTTTTTT CASSLFVRLENTGELFF . TRBJ2-2 . TRBV11-2
TGCGCCAGCAGCCTACTCTATCAACGGGACAGGACGAACTCTGGAAACACCATATATTTT CASSLLYQRDRTNSGNTIYF TRBD1 TRBJ1-3 . TRBV4-1
TGCGCCAGCAGCCGTGGACAGGAACTTTACTATGGCTACACCTTC CASSRGQELYYGYTF TRBD1 TRBJ1-2 . TRBV5-1
TGTGCCAGCAGCTTAGCGGGCGGTAACACTGAAGCTTTCTTT CASSLAGGNTEAFF . TRBJ1-1 . TRBV11-2
TGCGCCAGCTCCTGGTCCGGAAACACCGGGGAGCTGTTTTTT CASSWSGNTGELFF . TRBJ2-2 . TRBV5-1
TGTGCCAGCAGTGCGGAACAGGGATTTGGTCAGCCCCAGCATTTT CASSAEQGFGQPQHF . TRBJ1-5 once TRBV6-4
TGTGCCGTAGACAGATCTGGGGCCAACGTCCTGACTTTC CAVDRSGANVLTF . TRBJ2-6 . TRBV30
TGTGCCAGCAGTGAAGACGTGGCGTCTTACACAGATACGCAGTATTTT CASSEDVASYTDTQYF . TRBJ2-3 . TRBV6-1
TGTGCCAGTAGTCTGGCCCTCACAGGGAGCACAGATACGCAGTATTTT CASSLALTGSTDTQYF . TRBJ2-3 . TRBV19